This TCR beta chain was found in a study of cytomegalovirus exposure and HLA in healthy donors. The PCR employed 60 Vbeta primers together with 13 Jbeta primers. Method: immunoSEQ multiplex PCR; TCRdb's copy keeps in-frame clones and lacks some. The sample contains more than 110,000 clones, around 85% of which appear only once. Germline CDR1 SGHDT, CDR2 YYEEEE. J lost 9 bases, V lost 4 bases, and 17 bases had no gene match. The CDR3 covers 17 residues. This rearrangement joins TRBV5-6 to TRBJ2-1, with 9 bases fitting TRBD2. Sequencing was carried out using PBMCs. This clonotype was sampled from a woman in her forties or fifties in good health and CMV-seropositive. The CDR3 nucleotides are TGTGCCAGCAGCCTAACCGGGGCGGGGGGGCCTTCTGGTGAGCAGTTCTTC. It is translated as CASSLTGAGGPSGEQFF.